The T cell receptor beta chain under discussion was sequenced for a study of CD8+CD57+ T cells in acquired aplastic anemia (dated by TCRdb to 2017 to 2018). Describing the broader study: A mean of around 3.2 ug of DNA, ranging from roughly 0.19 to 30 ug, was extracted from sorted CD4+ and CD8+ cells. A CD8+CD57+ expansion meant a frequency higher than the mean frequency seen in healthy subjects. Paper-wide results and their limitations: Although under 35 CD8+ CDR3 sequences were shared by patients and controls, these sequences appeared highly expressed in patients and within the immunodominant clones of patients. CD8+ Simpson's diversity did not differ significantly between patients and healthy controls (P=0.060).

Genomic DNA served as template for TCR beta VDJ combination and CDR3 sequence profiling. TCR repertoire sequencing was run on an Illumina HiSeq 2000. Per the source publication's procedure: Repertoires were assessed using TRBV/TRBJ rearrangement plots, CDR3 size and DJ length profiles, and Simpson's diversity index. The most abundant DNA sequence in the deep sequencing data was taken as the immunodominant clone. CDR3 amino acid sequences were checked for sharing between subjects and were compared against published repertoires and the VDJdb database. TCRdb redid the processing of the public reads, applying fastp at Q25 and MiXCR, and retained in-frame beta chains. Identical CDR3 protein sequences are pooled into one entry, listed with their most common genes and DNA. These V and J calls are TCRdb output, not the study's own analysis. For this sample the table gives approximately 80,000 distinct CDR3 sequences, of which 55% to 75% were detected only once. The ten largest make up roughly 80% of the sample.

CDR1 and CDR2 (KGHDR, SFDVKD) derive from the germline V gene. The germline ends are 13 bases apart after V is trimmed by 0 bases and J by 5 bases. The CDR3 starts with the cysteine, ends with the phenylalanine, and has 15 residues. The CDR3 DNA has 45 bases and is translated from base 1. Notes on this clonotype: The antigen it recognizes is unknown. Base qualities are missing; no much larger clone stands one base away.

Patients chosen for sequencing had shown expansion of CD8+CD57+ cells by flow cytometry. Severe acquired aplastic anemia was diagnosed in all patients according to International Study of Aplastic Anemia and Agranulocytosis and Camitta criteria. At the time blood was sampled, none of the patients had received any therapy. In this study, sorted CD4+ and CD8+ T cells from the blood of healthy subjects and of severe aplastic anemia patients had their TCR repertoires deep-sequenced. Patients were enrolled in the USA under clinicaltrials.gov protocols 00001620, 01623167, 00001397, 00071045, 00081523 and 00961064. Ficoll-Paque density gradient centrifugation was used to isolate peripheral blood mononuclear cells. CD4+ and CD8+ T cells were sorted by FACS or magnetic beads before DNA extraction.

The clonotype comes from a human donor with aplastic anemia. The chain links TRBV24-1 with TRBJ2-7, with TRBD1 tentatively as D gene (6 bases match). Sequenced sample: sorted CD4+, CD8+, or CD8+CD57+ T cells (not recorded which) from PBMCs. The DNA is TGTGCCACCAGTGATTTGCAAGGGGGAAAGCACGAGCAGTACTTC. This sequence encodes CATSDLQGGKHEQYF.